This T cell receptor beta chain stems from a study of shared clonotypes between healthy human individuals. Study-level points and caveats: Represented diversity, genetic and exposure-history alike, was limited by few donors. Expectations were that clonotype sharing among donors would be affected by sequencing depth. Clonotype sharing across several donors was observed for around 5% of naive CD4 clonotypes.

The CDR3 runs to 16 residues. CDR1 and CDR2 (germline): SGDLS, YYNGEE. V lost 3 bases and J lost 0; bases outside the gene matches: 7. The naive CD8 population came from CD45RO-negative cells selected for CCR7, without terminally differentiated effector memory CD45RA+ cells. How the authors handled the data: ImmunoSEQ only sent back junction sequences with no quality scores, so filtering was done differently. The repertoire was sequenced with immunoSEQ multiplex PCR; TCRdb's copy has only in-frame clones and lacks some. V and J calls and clone size are those listed in that table; D and trimming were worked out from the DNA. This table holds hundreds of thousands of clones, about 98% found once. Comment on this clone: The target antigen is unknown.

The sequenced sample consisted of naive CD8+ T cells sorted from blood. The chain combines TRBV9 with TRBJ2-3, with 7 bases matching TRBD2. The TCR originated in a man younger than 45 in good health. CDR3 in DNA: TGTGCCAGCAGCGCCGGGACTACCCTTAGCACAGATACGCAGTATTTT. It encodes CASSAGTTLSTDTQYF.